This T cell receptor beta chain came from a study of blood T cell repertoires in COVID-19. Study-wide background: T cells, B-cell-depleted T cells, or PBMCs supplied cDNA or gDNA.

The V gene lost 3 bases and the J gene lost 0 bases, with 9 bases spanning the gap. Germline V gives CDR1 DFQATT, CDR2 SNEGSKA (reference sequence). There are 14 residues in the CDR3. Enrolled through a virtual design, the participants were between about 18 and 100 years of age and came from some 25 US areas. Assignments of participants to cohorts depended upon their own reported clinical history. Recovered Cohort 3 donors showed two negative PCRs, clearance, or symptom resolution. The repertoire was sequenced with immunoSEQ multiplex PCR; TCRdb's copy has only in-frame clones and lacks some. The sample records 140,000 to 150,000 clones, 86% being singletons.

This rearrangement joins TRBV20-1 to TRBJ2-1; unclear D gene. The sequenced sample was PBMCs or T cells enriched from blood (not recorded which). The receptor's source is a man aged 50-59 years who had recovered from COVID-19. This CDR3 is CSASPSSSYNEQFF. CDR3 DNA sequence: TGCAGTGCTAGTCCCTCGAGCTCCTACAATGAGCAGTTCTTC.